A single sample is the source of the 2 T cell receptor beta chains below, sequenced in a study of blood T cell repertoires in COVID-19. The method was immunoSEQ multiplex PCR; TCRdb's version includes in-frame clones alone and lacks a portion of them. The sample lists some 240,000 clones, 80% to 90% occurring once. The sample consisted of peripheral blood. The receptors were sampled from a woman older than 75 with COVID-19, enrolled during active disease.

This clone has just a few counts. The chain joins TRBV19 to TRBJ1-2; D ambiguous. The germline V and J ends were trimmed by 6 bases and 2 bases, with 10 bases remaining between them. There are 13 residues in the CDR3. The V gene's germline CDR1 is LNHDA and CDR2 SQIVND (reference sequence). The CDR3 protein is CASRGRSNYGYTF. CDR3 nucleotides: TGTGCCAGTAGGGGCAGATCGAACTATGGCTACACCTTC.

The chain has TRBV4-3 and TRBJ2-5; 10 bases fit TRBD2. The CDR3 has 15 amino acids. V lost 8 bases, J lost 5 bases, and 11 bases stayed unmatched. The V gene's germline CDR1 is LGHNA and CDR2 YSLEER. The CDR3 sequence is CASAPSGSSRETQYF. Written as DNA, the CDR3 is TGCGCCAGCGCCCCTAGCGGGAGCTCCAGGGAGACCCAGTACTTC.